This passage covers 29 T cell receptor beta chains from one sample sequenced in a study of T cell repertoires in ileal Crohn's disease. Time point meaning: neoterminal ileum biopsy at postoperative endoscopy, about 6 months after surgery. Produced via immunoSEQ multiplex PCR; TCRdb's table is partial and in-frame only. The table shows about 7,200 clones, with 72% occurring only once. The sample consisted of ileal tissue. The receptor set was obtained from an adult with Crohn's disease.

The CDR3, as DNA: TGCGCCAGCAGCCCGAACCCGGGACAGGGGTCTTGGTACACCTTC. It translates to CASSPNPGQGSWYTF. The genes are TRBV5-1 and TRBJ1-2, with 10 bases fitting TRBD1. Germline values: CDR1 SGHRS, CDR2 YFSETQ. The CDR3 has 15 amino acids. V was clipped by 4 bases and J by 11 bases; unmatched bases: 14.

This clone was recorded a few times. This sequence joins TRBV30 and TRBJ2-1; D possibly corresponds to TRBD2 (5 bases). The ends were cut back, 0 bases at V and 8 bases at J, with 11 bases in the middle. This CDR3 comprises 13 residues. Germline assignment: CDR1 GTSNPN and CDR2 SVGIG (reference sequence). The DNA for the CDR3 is TGTGCCTGGAGTGTACTAGTTAACGATGAGCAGTTCTTC. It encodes CAWSVLVNDEQFF.

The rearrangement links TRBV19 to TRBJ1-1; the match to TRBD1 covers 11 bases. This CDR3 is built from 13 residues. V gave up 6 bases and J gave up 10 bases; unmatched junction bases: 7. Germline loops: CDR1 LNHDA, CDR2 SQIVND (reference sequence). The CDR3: CASSRDRGGRAFF. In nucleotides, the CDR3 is TGTGCCAGTAGCAGGGACAGGGGGGGCAGAGCTTTCTTT.

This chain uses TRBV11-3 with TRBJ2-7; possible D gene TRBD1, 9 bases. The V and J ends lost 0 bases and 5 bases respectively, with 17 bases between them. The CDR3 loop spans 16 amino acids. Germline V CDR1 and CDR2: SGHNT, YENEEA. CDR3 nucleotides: TGTGCCAGCAGCTTAGATAGCGGGACAGGGAGCCACGAGCAGTACTTC. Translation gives CASSLDSGTGSHEQYF.

The CDR3 nucleotides read TGTGCCAGCAGTTACGGGGGCGAAAAACTGTTTTTT. This translates into CASSYGGEKLFF. The V call is TRBV6-6, the J call TRBJ1-4, with a possible D match to TRBD1 (6 bases). Trimming stripped 2 bases from V and 8 bases from J, with 6 bases between. CDR3 length: 12 amino acids. CDR1 and CDR2 from the germline V gene are MNHNY and SVGAGI (reference sequence).

The CDR3 DNA reads as TGTGCCAGCTTCGGGGTCTCTGGGGCCAACGTCCTGACTTTC. This encodes CASFGVSGANVLTF. The chain carries TRBV6-5 and TRBJ2-6; D is perhaps TRBD2 (5 bases). The CDR3 covers 14 residues. V lost 8 bases and J lost 0, with 8 bases in between. Germline V gives CDR1 MNHEY, CDR2 SVGAGI.

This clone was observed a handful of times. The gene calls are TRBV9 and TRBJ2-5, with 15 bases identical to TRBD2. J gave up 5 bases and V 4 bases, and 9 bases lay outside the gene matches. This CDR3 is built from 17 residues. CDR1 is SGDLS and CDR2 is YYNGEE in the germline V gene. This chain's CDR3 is CASSPRTSGGEGETQYF. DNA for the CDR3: TGTGCCAGCAGCCCCAGGACTAGCGGGGGGGAGGGGGAGACCCAGTACTTC. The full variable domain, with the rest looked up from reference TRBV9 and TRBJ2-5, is DSGVTQTPKHLITATGQRVTLRCSPRSGDLSVYWYQQSLDQGLQFLIQYYNGEERAKGNILERFSAQQFPDLHSELNLSSLELGDSALYFCASSPRTSGGEGETQYFGPGTRLLVL.

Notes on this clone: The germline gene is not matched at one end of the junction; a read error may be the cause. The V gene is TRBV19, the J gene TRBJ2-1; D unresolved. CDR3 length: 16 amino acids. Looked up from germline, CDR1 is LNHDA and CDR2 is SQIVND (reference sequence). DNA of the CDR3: TGTGCCAGTAGCATAGGGTATCCTAGCTCCTACAATGAGCAGTTCTTC. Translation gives CASSIGYPSSYNEQFF.

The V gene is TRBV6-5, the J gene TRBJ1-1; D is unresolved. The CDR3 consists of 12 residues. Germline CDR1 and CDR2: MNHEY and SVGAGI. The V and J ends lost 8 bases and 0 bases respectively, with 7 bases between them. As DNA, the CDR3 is TGTGCCAGCTGGAGGATGAACACTGAAGCTTTCTTT. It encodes CASWRMNTEAFF.

The CDR3 sequence is CASSFGDRTGSSYEQYF. CDR3 nucleotide sequence: TGTGCCAGCAGCTTTGGAGACAGGACAGGGAGCTCCTACGAGCAGTACTTC. The V call is TRBV5-4, the J call TRBJ2-7; 8 bases match TRBD1. Germline lookup yields CDR1 SGHNT and CDR2 YYREEE (reference sequence). The CDR3 has 17 residues. The trim removed 2 bases at V and 0 bases at J, leaving 10 bases unmatched.

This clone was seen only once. This CDR3 reads CASSLGLAGDETQYF. CDR3 nucleotide sequence: TGTGCCAGCAGCTTAGGACTAGCGGGAGATGAGACCCAGTACTTC. The J gene is TRBJ2-5, the V gene TRBV7-7, with 12 nucleotides matching TRBD2. Germline lookup yields CDR1 SSHAT and CDR2 FNYEAQ (reference sequence). The CDR3 totals 15 residues. With V trimmed by 1 base and J by 5 bases, 2 bases remained unmatched. The whole variable domain, remainder taken from reference TRBV7-7 and TRBJ2-5, is GAGVSQSPRYKVTKRGQDVTLRCDPISSHATLYWYQQALGQGPEFLTYFNYEAQPDKSGLPSDRFSAERPEGSISTLTIQRTEQRDSAMYRCASSLGLAGDETQYFGPGTRLLVL.

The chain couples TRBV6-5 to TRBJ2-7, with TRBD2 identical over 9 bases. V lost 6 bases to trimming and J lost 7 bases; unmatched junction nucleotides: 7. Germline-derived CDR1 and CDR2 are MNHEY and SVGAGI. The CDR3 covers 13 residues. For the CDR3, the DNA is TGTGCCAGCAGCGCGGGAGGGCCGGGGGAGCAGTACTTC. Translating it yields CASSAGGPGEQYF.

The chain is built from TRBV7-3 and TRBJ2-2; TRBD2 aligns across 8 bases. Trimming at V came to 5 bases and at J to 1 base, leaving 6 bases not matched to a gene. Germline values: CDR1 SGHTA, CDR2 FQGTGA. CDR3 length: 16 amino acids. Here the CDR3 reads CASSPLAGLNTGELFF. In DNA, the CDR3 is TGTGCCAGCAGCCCGTTAGCGGGGCTGAACACCGGGGAGCTGTTTTTT.

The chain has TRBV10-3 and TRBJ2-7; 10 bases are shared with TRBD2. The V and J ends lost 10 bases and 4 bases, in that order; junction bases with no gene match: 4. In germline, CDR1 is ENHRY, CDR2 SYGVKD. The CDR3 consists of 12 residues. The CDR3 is CATRTSGYEQYF. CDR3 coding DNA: TGTGCCACCCGGACTAGCGGTTACGAGCAGTACTTC.

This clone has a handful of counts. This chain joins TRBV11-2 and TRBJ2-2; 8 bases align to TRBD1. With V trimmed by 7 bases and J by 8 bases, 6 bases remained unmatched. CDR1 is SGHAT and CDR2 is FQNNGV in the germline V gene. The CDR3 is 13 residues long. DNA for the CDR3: TGTGCCAGCAACCAGGGGGCAGGGGGGGAGCTGTTTTTT. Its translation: CASNQGAGGELFF. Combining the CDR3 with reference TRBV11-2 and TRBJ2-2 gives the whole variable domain EAGVAQSPRYKIIEKRQSVAFWCNPISGHATLYWYQQILGQGPKLLIQFQNNGVVDDSQLPKDRFSAERLKGVDSTLKIQPAKLEDSAVYLCASNQGAGGELFFGEGSRLTVL.

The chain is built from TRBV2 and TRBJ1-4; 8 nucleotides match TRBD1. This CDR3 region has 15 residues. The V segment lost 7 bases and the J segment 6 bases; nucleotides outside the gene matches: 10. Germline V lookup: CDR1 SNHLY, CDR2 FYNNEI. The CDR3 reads CASTLAAGGDEKLFF. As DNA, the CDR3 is TGTGCCAGCACCCTGGCGGCAGGGGGCGATGAAAAACTGTTTTTT.

CDR3 sequence: CASSFTGEVWETQYF. The DNA for the CDR3 is TGTGCCAGCAGTTTTACAGGGGAAGTTTGGGAGACCCAGTACTTC. V usage is TRBV27 and J usage is TRBJ2-5, with 7 bases lining up with TRBD1. Germline V gene data show CDR1 as MNHEY and CDR2 as SMNVEV (reference sequence). The CDR3 consists of 15 residues. V lost 3 bases and J lost 5; bases outside the gene matches: 9.

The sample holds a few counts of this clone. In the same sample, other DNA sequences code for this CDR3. CDR3 amino acids: CAWSGDSNQPQHF. The CDR3 DNA reads TGTGCCTGGTCCGGGGATAGCAATCAGCCCCAGCATTTT. The genes are TRBV30 and TRBJ1-5; D not resolved. The CDR3 spans 13 residues. V was cut by 5 bases and J by 0 bases, with 8 bases left in between. The germline gives CDR1 GTSNPN, CDR2 SVGIG (reference sequence).

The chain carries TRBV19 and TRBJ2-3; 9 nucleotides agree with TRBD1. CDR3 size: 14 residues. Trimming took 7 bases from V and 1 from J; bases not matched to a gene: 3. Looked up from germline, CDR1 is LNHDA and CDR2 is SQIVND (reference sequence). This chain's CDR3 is CASMGDRGTDTQYF. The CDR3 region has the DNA TGTGCCAGTATGGGGGACAGGGGCACAGATACGCAGTATTTT. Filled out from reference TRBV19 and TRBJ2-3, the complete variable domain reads DGGITQSPKYLFRKEGQNVTLSCEQNLNHDAMYWYRQDPGQGLRLIYYSQIVNDFQKGDIAEGYSVSREKKESFPLTVTSAQKNPTAFYLCASMGDRGTDTQYFGPGTRLTVL.

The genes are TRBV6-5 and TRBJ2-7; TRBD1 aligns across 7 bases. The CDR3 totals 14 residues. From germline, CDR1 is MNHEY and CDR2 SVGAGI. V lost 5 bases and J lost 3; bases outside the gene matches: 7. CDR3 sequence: CASSPTGTDYEQYF. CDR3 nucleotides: TGTGCCAGCAGTCCCACCGGGACAGACTACGAGCAGTACTTC.

CDR3 loop: CASGGTEAFF. CDR3 in DNA: TGTGCCAGCGGAGGCACTGAAGCTTTCTTT. The J gene is TRBJ1-1, the V gene TRBV2, with D hard to call. Trimming shortened V by 8 bases and J by 4 bases, and 5 bases separated the two germline ends. Germline loops: CDR1 SNHLY, CDR2 FYNNEI. This CDR3 spans 10 amino acids. Using reference TRBV2 and TRBJ1-1 for the parts outside the CDR3, the full variable domain is EPEVTQTPSHQVTQMGQEVILRCVPISNHLYFYWYRQILGQKVEFLVSFYNNEISEKSEIFDDQFSVERPDGSNFTLKIRSTKLEDSAMYFCASGGTEAFFGQGTRLTVV.

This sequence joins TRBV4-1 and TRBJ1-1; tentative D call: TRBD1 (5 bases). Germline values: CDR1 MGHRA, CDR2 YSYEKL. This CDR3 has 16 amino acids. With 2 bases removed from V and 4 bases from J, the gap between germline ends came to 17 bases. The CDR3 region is CASSQKTQGWSTEAFF. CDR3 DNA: TGCGCCAGCAGCCAAAAAACTCAGGGTTGGAGCACTGAAGCTTTCTTT.

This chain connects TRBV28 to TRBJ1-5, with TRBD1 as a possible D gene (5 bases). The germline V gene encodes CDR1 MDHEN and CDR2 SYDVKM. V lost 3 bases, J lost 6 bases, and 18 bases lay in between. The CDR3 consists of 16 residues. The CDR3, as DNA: TGTGCCAGCAGTTTTAGGCTTAGGGGTGGGGTTCAGCCCCAGCATTTT. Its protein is CASSFRLRGGVQPQHF.

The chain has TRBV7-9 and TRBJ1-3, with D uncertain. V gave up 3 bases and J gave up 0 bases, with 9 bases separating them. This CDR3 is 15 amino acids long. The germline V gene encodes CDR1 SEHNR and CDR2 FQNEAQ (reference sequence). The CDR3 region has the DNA TGTGCCAGCAGCTTTGAAGTCAGCTCTGGAAACACCATATATTTT. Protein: CASSFEVSSGNTIYF.

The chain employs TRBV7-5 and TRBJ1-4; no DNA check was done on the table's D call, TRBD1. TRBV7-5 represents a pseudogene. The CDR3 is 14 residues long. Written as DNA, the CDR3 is TGTGCCAGAAGCTTAAGCACAGGGTGGGGGAAACTGTTTTTT. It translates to CARSLSTGWGKLFF.

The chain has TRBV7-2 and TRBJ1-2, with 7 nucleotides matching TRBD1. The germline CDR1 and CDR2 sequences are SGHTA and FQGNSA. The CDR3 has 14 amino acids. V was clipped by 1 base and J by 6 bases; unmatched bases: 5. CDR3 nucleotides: TGTGCCAGCAGCTTAGGGGCAGGGGGAAATGGCTACACCTTC. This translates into CASSLGAGGNGYTF.

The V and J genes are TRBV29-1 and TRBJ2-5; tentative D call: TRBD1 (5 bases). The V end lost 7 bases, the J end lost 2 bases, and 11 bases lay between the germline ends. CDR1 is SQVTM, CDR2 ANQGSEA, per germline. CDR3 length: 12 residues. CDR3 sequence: CSAGHKQETQYF. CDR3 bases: TGCAGCGCTGGACACAAACAAGAGACCCAGTACTTC.

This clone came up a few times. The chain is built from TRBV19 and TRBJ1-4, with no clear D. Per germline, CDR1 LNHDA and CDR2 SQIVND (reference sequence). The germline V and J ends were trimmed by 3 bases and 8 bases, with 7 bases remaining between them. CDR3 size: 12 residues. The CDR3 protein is CASSMRSEKLFF. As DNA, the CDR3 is TGTGCCAGTAGTATGAGGAGCGAAAAACTGTTTTTT.

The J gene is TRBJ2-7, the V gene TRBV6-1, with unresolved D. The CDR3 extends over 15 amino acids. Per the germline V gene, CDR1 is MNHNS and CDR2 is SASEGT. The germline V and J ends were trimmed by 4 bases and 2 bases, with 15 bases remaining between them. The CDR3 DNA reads TGTGCCAGCAGTGGGGCCGCCGCCGGCGCCTACGAGCAGTACTTC. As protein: CASSGAAAGAYEQYF.